The TCR beta chain described here comes from a study of OX40 agonist ivuxolimab in advanced cancers. The CDR3 loop spans 13 amino acids. Germline lookup yields CDR1 LNHDA and CDR2 SQIVND (reference sequence). V lost 2 bases and J 2 bases, leaving 7 bases between the germline ends. This table comes from immunoSEQ multiplex PCR, and its TCRdb copy is limited to in-frame clones, with some not included. The sample has 55,000 to 80,000 clones; about 92% are singletons. J is TRBJ2-7 and V is TRBV19; D unclear. The source was CD4+ or CD8+ T cells sorted from blood, collected in a trial of the OX40 agonist ivuxolimab. The receptor was isolated from an adult with an advanced solid tumor such as melanoma, head and neck, liver or kidney cancer. For the CDR3, the DNA is TGTGCCAGTAGTATAAGGCTAGCCTACGAGCAGTACTTC. It specifies CASSIRLAYEQYF.